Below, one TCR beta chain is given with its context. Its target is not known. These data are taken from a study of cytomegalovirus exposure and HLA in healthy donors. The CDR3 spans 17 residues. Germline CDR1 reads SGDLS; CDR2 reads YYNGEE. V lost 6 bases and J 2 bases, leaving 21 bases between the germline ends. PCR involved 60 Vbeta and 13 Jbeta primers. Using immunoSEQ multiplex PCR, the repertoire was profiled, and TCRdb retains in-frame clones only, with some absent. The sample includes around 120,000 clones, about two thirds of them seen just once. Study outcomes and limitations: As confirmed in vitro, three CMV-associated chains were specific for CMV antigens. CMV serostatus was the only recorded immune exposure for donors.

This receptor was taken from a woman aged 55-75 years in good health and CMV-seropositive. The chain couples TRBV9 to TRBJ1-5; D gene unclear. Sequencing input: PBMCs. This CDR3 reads CASTPGEGFYGNQPQHF. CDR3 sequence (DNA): TGTGCCAGCACCCCGGGAGAAGGGTTCTATGGCAATCAGCCCCAGCATTTT. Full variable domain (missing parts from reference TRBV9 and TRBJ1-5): DSGVTQTPKHLITATGQRVTLRCSPRSGDLSVYWYQQSLDQGLQFLIQYYNGEERAKGNILERFSAQQFPDLHSELNLSSLELGDSALYFCASTPGEGFYGNQPQHFGDGTRLSIL.